This passage covers 16 T cell receptor beta chains from one sample sequenced in a study of identical twins. TCRdb ran MiXCR on the 5' RACE reads and lists one entry per CDR3 protein. The sample yields about 700,000 distinct CDR3 sequences, 6.1% seen once. What was sequenced was naive T cells sorted from blood. The receptors come from a young man in good health.

This clonotype occurred many times. The J gene is TRBJ2-2, the V gene TRBV20-1; 7 nucleotides align to TRBD1. There are 12 residues in the CDR3. V shed 5 bases and J 4 bases; nucleotides not matched to a gene: 1. CDR1 is DFQATT, CDR2 SNEGSKA, per germline (reference sequence). The CDR3 DNA sequence: TGCAGTGCTTACAGGGGCACCGGGGAGCTGTTTTTT. As protein: CSAYRGTGELFF.

The gene calls are TRBV3-1 and TRBJ2-3, with TRBD2 matching 11 bases. The V gene's germline CDR1 is LGHDT and CDR2 YNNKEL (reference sequence). This CDR3 is 18 amino acids long. Trimming cost V 3 bases and J 3 bases; bases outside gene matches: 11. The chain's CDR3 is CASSQPIAGGPTTDTQYF. The CDR3 coding sequence is TGTGCCAGCAGCCAGCCTATAGCGGGAGGGCCAACTACAGATACGCAGTATTTT.

J is TRBJ2-7 and V is TRBV5-1; D may be TRBD2 (6 bases). This CDR3 has 14 amino acids. Trimming pared 0 bases from V and 5 bases from J, leaving 12 bases between. Looked up from germline, CDR1 is SGHRS and CDR2 is YFSETQ. This chain's CDR3 is CASSLDPGVDEQYV. Here the CDR3 DNA reads TGCGCCAGCAGCTTGGATCCGGGAGTGGACGAGCAGTACGTC.

J is TRBJ2-1 and V is TRBV20-1; D is unclear. The V and J ends lost 8 bases and 5 bases respectively, with 22 bases between them. The germline CDR1 and CDR2 sequences are DFQATT and SNEGSKA (reference sequence). The CDR3 runs to 15 residues. The CDR3 nucleotides read TGCAGTCCCCGCGACTTTCTCCGAAGGGACAATGAGCAGTTCTTC. This gives the protein CSPRDFLRRDNEQFF.

This clonotype was recorded at least ten times. The chain joins TRBV30 to TRBJ2-1; D is uncertain. Trimming stripped 4 bases from V and 9 bases from J, with 13 bases between. CDR1 GTSNPN and CDR2 SVGIG come from the germline V gene (reference sequence). The CDR3 contains 12 residues. The CDR3, as DNA: TGTGCCTGGAACAGAGCTAGTGCTGAGCAGTTCTTC. It yields the protein CAWNRASAEQFF. The variable domain in full, with the rest retrieved from reference TRBV30 and TRBJ2-1, is SQTIHQWPATLVQPVGSPLSLECTVEGTSNPNLYWYRQAAGRGLQLLFYSVGIGQISSEVPQNLSASRPQDRQFILSSKKLLLSDSGFYLCAWNRASAEQFFGPGTRLTVL.

This clonotype was observed a few times. This CDR3 reads CASSLGRVGGELFF. CDR3 DNA sequence: TGTGCCAGCAGCCTCGGTCGTGTCGGCGGGGAGCTGTTTTTT. This sequence joins TRBV3-1 and TRBJ2-2; no clear D gene. Between the trimmed V and J ends, which lost 4 bases and 7 bases, there was a span of 13 bases. This CDR3 has 14 residues. CDR1 and CDR2 (germline): LGHDT, YNNKEL (reference sequence).

This sequence joins TRBV7-2 and TRBJ2-1; D may be TRBD2 (6 bases). This CDR3 is 15 amino acids long. Trimming pared 1 base from V and 4 bases from J, leaving 11 bases between. Per germline, CDR1 SGHTA and CDR2 FQGNSA. CDR3 DNA sequence: TGTGCCAGCAGCTTAGAGACTAGTGGGTACAATGAGCAGTTCTTC. Amino acids: CASSLETSGYNEQFF. Filled out from reference TRBV7-2 and TRBJ2-1, the complete variable domain reads GAGVSQSPSNKVTEKGKDVELRCDPISGHTALYWYRQSLGQGLEFLIYFQGNSAPDKSGLPSDRFSAERTGGSVSTLTIQRTQQEDSAVYLCASSLETSGYNEQFFGPGTRLTVL.

About this clonotype: At one of its ends the junction is not consistent with the germline gene, which may arise from a read error. This chain links TRBV7-8 with TRBJ1-4; D unclear. The CDR3 contains 15 residues. Germline V gene sequence: CDR1 SGHVS, CDR2 FQNEAQ. CDR3 sequence (DNA): TGTGCCAGCAGCTTAGATCTGACTACTAACGAAAAACTGTTTTTT. Translation gives CASSLDLTTNEKLFF.

This clonotype was picked up many times. The gene calls are TRBV12-3 or TRBV12-4 and TRBJ2-3, with 9 nucleotides matching TRBD1. Unmatched junction bases numbered 0, after V lost 4 bases and J lost 1 base. There are 14 residues in the CDR3. CDR3 loop: CASSYRGRTDTQYF. The CDR3 DNA sequence: TGTGCCAGCAGTTACAGGGGGCGCACAGATACGCAGTATTTT.

This clonotype turned up a few times. The V call is TRBV20-1, the J call TRBJ2-1; weak D call: TRBD2 (6 bases). Per the germline V gene, CDR1 is DFQATT and CDR2 is SNEGSKA (reference sequence). The CDR3 has 15 amino acids. The germline V and J ends were trimmed by 0 bases and 0 bases, with 9 bases remaining between them. DNA for the CDR3: TGCAGTGCTAGAGACTGGAGGGCCTCCTACAATGAGCAGTTCTTC. Translated, it gives CSARDWRASYNEQFF.

This clonotype was counted a few times. The rearrangement uses TRBV7-8 and TRBJ2-7; possibly TRBD1 for D (6 bases). The CDR3 is 16 residues long. Per the germline V gene, CDR1 is SGHVS and CDR2 is FQNEAQ. Trimming removed 5 bases at V and 0 bases at J, with 17 bases between. CDR3 residues: CASSPRVKDSSYEQYF. CDR3 DNA sequence: TGTGCCAGCAGCCCCCGGGTAAAGGACAGCTCCTACGAGCAGTACTTC. Variable domain in full (rest from reference TRBV7-8 and TRBJ2-7): GAGVSQSPRYKVAKRGQDVALRCDPISGHVSLFWYQQALGQGPEFLTYFQNEAQLDKSGLPSDRFFAERPEGSVSTLKIQRTQQEDSAVYLCASSPRVKDSSYEQYFGPGTRLTVT.

This clonotype showed up many times. V is TRBV24-1 and J is TRBJ2-1; 7 nucleotides line up with TRBD2. The CDR3 runs 18 residues. Trimming took 0 bases from V and 9 from J; bases not matched to a gene: 16. The germline CDR1 and CDR2 sequences are KGHDR and SFDVKD. This CDR3 reads CATSDLSASGPMGGEQFF. The CDR3 region has the DNA TGTGCCACCAGTGATTTGTCGGCTAGCGGACCTATGGGGGGTGAGCAGTTCTTC.

This clonotype appeared many times. The rearrangement uses TRBV29-1 and TRBJ2-1, with 10 positions matching TRBD2. The CDR3 has 14 residues. Per germline, CDR1 SQVTM and CDR2 ANQGSEA. V shed 4 bases, J shed 7 bases, and the junction held 7 bases outside the gene matches. The CDR3 nucleotides are TGCAGCGTTGGACAAGCGGGAGGGATGAATGAGCAGTTCTTC. It specifies CSVGQAGGMNEQFF.

This clonotype appeared a few times. This chain connects TRBV10-1 to TRBJ1-1; D call uncertain. V dropped 6 bases and J dropped 4 bases, with 15 bases sitting between them. Germline V lookup: CDR1 WNHNN, CDR2 SYGVQD (reference sequence). There are 14 residues in the CDR3. CDR3 coding DNA: TGCGCCAGCAGCGGAGGAGGATTTGGCACTGAAGCTTTCTTT. Protein product: CASSGGGFGTEAFF.

The chain is built from TRBV27 and TRBJ2-1; D might be TRBD2 (6 bases). The germline V gene encodes CDR1 MNHEY and CDR2 SMNVEV (reference sequence). Trimming pared 8 bases from V and 4 bases from J, leaving 9 bases between. The length of the CDR3 is 12 residues. This CDR3 reads CASGTLYNEQFF. The CDR3 DNA reads TGTGCCAGCGGGACTTTGTACAATGAGCAGTTCTTC.

This clonotype was seen repeatedly, ten times or more. V is TRBV5-1 and J is TRBJ2-3; D is unclear. Germline V gene sequence: CDR1 SGHRS, CDR2 YFSETQ. The CDR3 covers 13 residues. V gave up 2 bases and J gave up 2 bases, with 6 bases separating them. The CDR3 coding sequence is TGCGCCAGCAGCTTCTACCTCACAGATACGCAGTATTTT. Its translation is CASSFYLTDTQYF.